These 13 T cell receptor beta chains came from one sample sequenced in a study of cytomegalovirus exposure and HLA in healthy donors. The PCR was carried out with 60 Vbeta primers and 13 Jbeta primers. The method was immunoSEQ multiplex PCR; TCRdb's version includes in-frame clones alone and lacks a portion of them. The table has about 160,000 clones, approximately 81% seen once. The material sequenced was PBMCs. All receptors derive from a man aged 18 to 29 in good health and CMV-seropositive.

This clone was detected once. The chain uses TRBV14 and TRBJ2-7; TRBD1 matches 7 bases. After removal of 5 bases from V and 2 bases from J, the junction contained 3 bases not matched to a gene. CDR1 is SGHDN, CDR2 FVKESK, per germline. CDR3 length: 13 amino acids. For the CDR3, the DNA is TGTGCCAGCAGCAAGCAGGGGGCCTACGAGCAGTACTTC. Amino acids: CASSKQGAYEQYF.

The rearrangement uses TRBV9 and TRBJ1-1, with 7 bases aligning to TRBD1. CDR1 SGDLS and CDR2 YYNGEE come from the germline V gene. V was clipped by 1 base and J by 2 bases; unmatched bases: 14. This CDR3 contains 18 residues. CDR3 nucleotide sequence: TGTGCCAGCAGCGTACGGGATTCGACAGGGACGGTTAACACTGAAGCTTTCTTT. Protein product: CASSVRDSTGTVNTEAFF. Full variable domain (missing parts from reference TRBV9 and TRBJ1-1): DSGVTQTPKHLITATGQRVTLRCSPRSGDLSVYWYQQSLDQGLQFLIQYYNGEERAKGNILERFSAQQFPDLHSELNLSSLELGDSALYFCASSVRDSTGTVNTEAFFGQGTRLTVV.

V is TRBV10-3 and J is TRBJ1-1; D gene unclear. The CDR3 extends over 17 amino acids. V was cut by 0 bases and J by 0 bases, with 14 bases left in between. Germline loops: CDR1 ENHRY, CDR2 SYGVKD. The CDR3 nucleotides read TGTGCCATCAGTGAGTCGGGGAGGGCGGGAATGAACACTGAAGCTTTCTTT. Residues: CAISESGRAGMNTEAFF.

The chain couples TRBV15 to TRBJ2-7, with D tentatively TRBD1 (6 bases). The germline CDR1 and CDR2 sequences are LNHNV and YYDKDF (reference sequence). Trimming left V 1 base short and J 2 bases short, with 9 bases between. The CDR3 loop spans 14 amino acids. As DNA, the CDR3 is TGTGCCACCAGCAGAGGAGGGGGTCCCTACGAGCAGTACTTC. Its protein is CATSRGGGPYEQYF.

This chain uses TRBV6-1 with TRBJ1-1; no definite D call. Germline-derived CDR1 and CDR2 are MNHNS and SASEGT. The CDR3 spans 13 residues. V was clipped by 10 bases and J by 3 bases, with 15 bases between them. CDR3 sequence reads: CANTRTDYTEAFF. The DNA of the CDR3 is TGTGCCAATACGAGGACGGACTACACTGAAGCTTTCTTT.

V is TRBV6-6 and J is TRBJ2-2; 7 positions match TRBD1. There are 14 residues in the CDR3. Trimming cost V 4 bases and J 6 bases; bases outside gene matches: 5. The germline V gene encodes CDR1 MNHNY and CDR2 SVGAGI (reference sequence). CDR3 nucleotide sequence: TGTGCCAGCAGTTGGCAGGGGGATCCCGGGGAGCTGTTTTTT. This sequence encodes CASSWQGDPGELFF.

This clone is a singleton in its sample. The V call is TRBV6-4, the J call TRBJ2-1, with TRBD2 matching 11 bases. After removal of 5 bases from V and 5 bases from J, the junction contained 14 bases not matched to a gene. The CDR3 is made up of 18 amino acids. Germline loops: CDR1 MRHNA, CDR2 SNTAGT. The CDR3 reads CASSRVAGGLIRDNEQFF. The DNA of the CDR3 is TGTGCCAGCAGTCGAGTAGCGGGGGGGCTCATAAGGGACAATGAGCAGTTCTTC.

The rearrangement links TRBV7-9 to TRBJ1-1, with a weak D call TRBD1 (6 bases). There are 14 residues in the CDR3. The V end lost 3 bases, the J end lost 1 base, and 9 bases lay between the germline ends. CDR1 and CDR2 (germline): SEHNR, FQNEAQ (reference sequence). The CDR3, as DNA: TGTGCCAGCAGCTTCCAACAGGGGAACACTGAAGCTTTCTTT. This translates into CASSFQQGNTEAFF.

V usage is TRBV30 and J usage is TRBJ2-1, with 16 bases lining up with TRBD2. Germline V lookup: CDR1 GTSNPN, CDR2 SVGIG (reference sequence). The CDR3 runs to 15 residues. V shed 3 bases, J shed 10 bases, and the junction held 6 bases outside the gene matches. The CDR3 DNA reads TGTGCCTGGAGGGGGACTAGCGGGGGGGCCAGGGAGCAGTTCTTC. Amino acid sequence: CAWRGTSGGAREQFF.

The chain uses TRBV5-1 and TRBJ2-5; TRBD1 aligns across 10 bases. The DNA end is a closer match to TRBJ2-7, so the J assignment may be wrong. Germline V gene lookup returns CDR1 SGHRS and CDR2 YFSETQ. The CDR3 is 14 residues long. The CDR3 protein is CASSLRTGGYEQYF. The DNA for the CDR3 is TGCGCCAGCAGCTTAAGGACAGGGGGCTACGAGCAGTACTTC.

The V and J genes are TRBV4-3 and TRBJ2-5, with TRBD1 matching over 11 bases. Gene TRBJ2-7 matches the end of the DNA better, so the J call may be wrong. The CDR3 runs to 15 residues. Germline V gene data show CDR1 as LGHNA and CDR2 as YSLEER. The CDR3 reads CASSPGTGGSYEQYF. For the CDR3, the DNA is TGCGCCAGCAGCCCGGGGACAGGGGGCTCCTACGAGCAGTACTTC.

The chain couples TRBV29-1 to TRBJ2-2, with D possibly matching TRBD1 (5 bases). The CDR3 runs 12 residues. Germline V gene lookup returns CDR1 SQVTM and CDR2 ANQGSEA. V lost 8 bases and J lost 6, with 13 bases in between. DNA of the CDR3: TGCAGCTGCGGCACAGGCGCCGGGGAGCTGTTTTTT. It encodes CSCGTGAGELFF.

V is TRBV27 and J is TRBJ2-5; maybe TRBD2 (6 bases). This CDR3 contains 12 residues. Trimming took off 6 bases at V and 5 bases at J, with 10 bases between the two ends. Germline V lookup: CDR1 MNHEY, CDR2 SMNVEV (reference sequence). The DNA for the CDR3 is TGTGCCAGCAGCCCGACTAGGGAGACCCAGTACTTC. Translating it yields CASSPTRETQYF.